The rows below give T cell receptor beta chains drawn from one sample of a study of tumor and adjacent non-tumor tissue in lung cancer. TCRdb re-derived calls from the multiplex PCR reads in MiXCR, one entry per CDR3 protein. Of around 120,000 distinct CDR3 sequences listed, around three fifths are singletons. Source material: lung tumor tissue. All receptors derive from a man younger than 45 with non-small cell lung cancer. Both conserved end residues are part of each CDR3. Fields, in order: clone size, D gene, V gene, J gene, CDR3 DNA, CDR3 protein. The D gene is left open where the match is weak. Clone size is shown for a subset of rows, as once, few, many or a class of expanded clone.

size: many
D: NA
V: TRBV20-1
J: TRBJ2-3
DNA: TGCAGTGCTGCCGAGTCTAGCACAGATACGCAGTATTTT
CDR3: CSAAESSTDTQYF

size: NA
D: TRBD1
V: TRBV5-6
J: TRBJ2-3
DNA: TGTGCCAGCAGCTCGTTTGACGACAGGGGCACAGATACGCAGTATTTT
CDR3: CASSSFDDRGTDTQYF

size: NA
D: TRBD1
V: TRBV4-1
J: TRBJ2-7
DNA: TGCGCCAGCAGCCCTTCCGGGACAGGGGGCGGCGGCCAGTACTTC
CDR3: CASSPSGTGGGGQYF

size: few
D: NA
V: TRBV11-1
J: TRBJ1-1
DNA: TGTACCAGCAGCTTAGTAGGGCGGACTGAAGCTTTCTTT
CDR3: CTSSLVGRTEAFF

size: NA
D: NA
V: TRBV6-5
J: TRBJ1-4
DNA: TGTGCCGGCAGGCCGGGCAGGTCTAATGAAAAACTGTTTTTT
CDR3: CAGRPGRSNEKLFF

size: many
D: TRBD1
V: TRBV12-3/TRBV12-4
J: TRBJ2-1
DNA: TGTGCCAGCAGCCGGACAGGGAATGAGCAGTTCTTC
CDR3: CASSRTGNEQFF

size: NA
D: NA
V: TRBV6-5
J: TRBJ1-1
DNA: TGTGCCAGCAGTGGACCCTTATCCACTGAAGCTTTCTTT
CDR3: CASSGPLSTEAFF

size: NA
D: NA
V: TRBV6-5
J: TRBJ2-7
DNA: TGTGCAAGCAGTTATCGGGGATCCTACAAGCAGTACTTC
CDR3: CASSYRGSYKQYF

size: few
D: NA
V: TRBV5-1
J: TRBJ2-2
DNA: TGCGCCAGCAGCTTGGCCCCAGGCGGGGAGCTGTTTTTT
CDR3: CASSLAPGGELFF

size: NA
D: NA
V: TRBV6-5
J: TRBJ2-7
DNA: TGTGCCAGCAGTAGAGACGGGGACCCTTCCTACGAGCAGTACTTC
CDR3: CASSRDGDPSYEQYF

size: NA
D: NA
V: TRBV5-4
J: TRBJ1-4
DNA: TGTGCCAGCATCTTGGGTGGGGCCCGAAATGAAAAACCGTTTTTT
CDR3: CASILGGARNEKPFF

size: few
D: TRBD1
V: TRBV6-2/TRBV6-3
J: TRBJ1-5
DNA: TGTGCCAGTAGTTCGGGACAGGGGGCACAGCCCCAGCATTTT
CDR3: CASSSGQGAQPQHF

size: once
D: NA
V: TRBV11-3
J: TRBJ2-5
DNA: TGTGCCAACAGCTTAGAAGCGGAAGGGCAAGAGACCCAATACTTC
CDR3: CANSLEAEGQETQYF

size: NA
D: NA
V: TRBV4-2
J: TRBJ2-3
DNA: TGTACCAGCAACCAAGATTTAAGGGACCAAGATACGCAGTATTTT
CDR3: CTSNQDLRDQDTQYF

size: many
D: NA
V: TRBV12-3/TRBV12-4
J: TRBJ2-7
DNA: TGTGCCAGCAGTTTCGGCGGGTACTACGAGCAGTACTTC
CDR3: CASSFGGYYEQYF

size: NA
D: NA
V: TRBV5-4
J: TRBJ2-4
DNA: TGTGCCAACAGCTTGGCAGGGGGGAACATTCGGTACTTC
CDR3: CANSLAGGNIRYF

size: few
D: NA
V: TRBV6-2/TRBV6-3
J: TRBJ1-1
DNA: TGTGCCAGCAGTTACACGGGGGGTGAAGCTTTCTTT
CDR3: CASSYTGGEAFF

size: NA
D: TRBD1
V: TRBV12-3/TRBV12-4
J: TRBJ1-6
DNA: TGTGCCATCAGTCAAAACACAGGGGGTGGTTCACCCCTCCACTTT
CDR3: CAISQNTGGGSPLHF

size: NA
D: NA
V: TRBV4-1
J: TRBJ2-6
DNA: TGTGCCAGCAGCCACAATGGGGTCGTCTCCGGGGCCAACGTCCTGACTTTC
CDR3: CASSHNGVVSGANVLTF

size: NA
D: NA
V: TRBV29-1
J: TRBJ2-4
DNA: TGCAGCGTTGATCTAGCAGGCAATAAGTACTTC
CDR3: CSVDLAGNKYF

size: once
D: NA
V: TRBV30
J: TRBJ2-5
DNA: TGTGCCTCTGAGTGGCAGGACCAAGGGACCCAGTACTTC
CDR3: CASEWQDQGTQYF

size: NA
D: NA
V: TRBV30
J: TRBJ2-3
DNA: TGTGCCTGTGACCGTCTACCTAGCACAGATACGCAGTATTTT
CDR3: CACDRLPSTDTQYF

size: NA
D: TRBD2
V: TRBV5-4
J: TRBJ2-7
DNA: TGTGCCAGAAGCTTGGGAGGGAGAGGGAACGACGAGCAGTACTTC
CDR3: CARSLGGRGNDEQYF

size: many
D: TRBD1
V: TRBV10-3
J: TRBJ2-1
DNA: TGTGCCATCAATCCGGGACAGGGGCATGAGCAGTTCTTC
CDR3: CAINPGQGHEQFF

size: few
D: TRBD1
V: TRBV5-6
J: TRBJ1-5
DNA: TGTGCCAGCAGCTTCGCAACAGGGGGCAATCAGCCCCAGCATTTT
CDR3: CASSFATGGNQPQHF

size: NA
D: TRBD1
V: TRBV20-1
J: TRBJ2-5
DNA: TGCAGTGCGTATTCGCTGGACAGGGAAGAGACCCAGAACTTC
CDR3: CSAYSLDREETQNF

size: NA
D: NA
V: TRBV30
J: TRBJ2-2
DNA: TGTGCATGCGTGAGGGAGAACACCGGGGAGCTGTTTTTT
CDR3: CACVRENTGELFF

size: NA
D: NA
V: TRBV4-1
J: TRBJ2-7
DNA: TGCGCCATCAGCCAATACGAGACAGGACAGACCTATGAGCAGTACTTC
CDR3: CAISQYETGQTYEQYF